This T cell receptor beta chain was identified in a study of blood T cell repertoires in COVID-19. Clones were sequenced by immunoSEQ multiplex PCR, and TCRdb holds only the in-frame ones, with some missing. In the table there are just under 250,000 clones, 85% to 90% of which are singletons. Trimming removed 6 bases at V and 10 bases at J, with 22 bases between. Germline V lookup: CDR1 LNHDA, CDR2 SQIVND (reference sequence). The CDR3 totals 16 residues. Sequencing input: PBMCs or T cells enriched from blood (not recorded which). The clonotype was recovered from a woman between 25 and 40 years old who had recovered from COVID-19. The genes are TRBV19 and TRBJ1-6; D ambiguous. The CDR3 DNA reads TGTGCCAGTAGCCTCCAGCCGACAAATATCCAATCACCCCTCCACTTT. It yields the protein CASSLQPTNIQSPLHF.